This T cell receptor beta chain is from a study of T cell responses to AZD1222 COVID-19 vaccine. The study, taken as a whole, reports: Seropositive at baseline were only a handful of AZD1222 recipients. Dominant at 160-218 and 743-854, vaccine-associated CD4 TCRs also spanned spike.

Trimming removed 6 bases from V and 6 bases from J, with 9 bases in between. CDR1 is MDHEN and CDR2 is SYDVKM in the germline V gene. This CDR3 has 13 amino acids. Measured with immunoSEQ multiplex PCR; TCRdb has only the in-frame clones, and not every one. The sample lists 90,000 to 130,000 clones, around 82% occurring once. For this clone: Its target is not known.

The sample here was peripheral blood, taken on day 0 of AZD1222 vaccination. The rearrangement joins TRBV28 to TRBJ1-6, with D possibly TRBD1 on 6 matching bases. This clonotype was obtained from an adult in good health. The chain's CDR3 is CASRPQGNSPLHF. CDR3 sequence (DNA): TGTGCCAGCAGACCACAGGGTAATTCACCCCTCCACTTT.